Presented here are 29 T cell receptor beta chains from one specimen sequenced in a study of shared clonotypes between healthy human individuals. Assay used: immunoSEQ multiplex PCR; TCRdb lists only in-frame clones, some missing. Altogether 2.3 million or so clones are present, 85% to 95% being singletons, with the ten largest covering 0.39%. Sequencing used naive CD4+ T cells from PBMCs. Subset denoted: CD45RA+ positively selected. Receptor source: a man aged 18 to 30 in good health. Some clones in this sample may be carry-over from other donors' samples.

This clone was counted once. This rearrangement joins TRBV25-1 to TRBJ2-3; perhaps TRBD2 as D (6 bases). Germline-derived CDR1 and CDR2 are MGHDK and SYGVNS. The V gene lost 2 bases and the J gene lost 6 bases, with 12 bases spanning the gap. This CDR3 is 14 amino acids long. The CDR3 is CASSEISAGDTQYF. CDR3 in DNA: TGTGCCAGCAGTGAAATATCGGCGGGGGATACGCAGTATTTT. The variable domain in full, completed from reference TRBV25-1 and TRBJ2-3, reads EADIYQTPRYLVIGTGKKITLECSQTMGHDKMYWYQQDPGMELHLIHYSYGVNSTEKGDLSSESTVSRIRTEHFPLTLESARPSHTSQYLCASSEISAGDTQYFGPGTRLTVL.

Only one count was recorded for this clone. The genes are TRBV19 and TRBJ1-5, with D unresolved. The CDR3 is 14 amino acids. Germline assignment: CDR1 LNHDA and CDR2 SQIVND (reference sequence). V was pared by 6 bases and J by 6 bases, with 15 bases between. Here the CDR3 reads CASRSVEGFQPQHF. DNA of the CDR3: TGTGCCAGTAGGAGTGTAGAGGGATTTCAGCCCCAGCATTTT.

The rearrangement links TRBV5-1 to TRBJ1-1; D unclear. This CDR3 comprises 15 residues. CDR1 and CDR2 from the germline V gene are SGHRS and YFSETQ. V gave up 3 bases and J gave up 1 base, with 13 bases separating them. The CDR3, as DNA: TGCGCCAGCAGCTCCACCTGGGGAGGGAACACTGAAGCTTTCTTT. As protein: CASSSTWGGNTEAFF.

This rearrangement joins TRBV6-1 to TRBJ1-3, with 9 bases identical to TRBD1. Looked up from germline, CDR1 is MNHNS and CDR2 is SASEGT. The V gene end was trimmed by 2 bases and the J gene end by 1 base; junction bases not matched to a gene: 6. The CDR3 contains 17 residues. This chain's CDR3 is CASSEYFGQGSGNTIYF. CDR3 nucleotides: TGTGCCAGCAGTGAATACTTCGGACAGGGGTCTGGAAACACCATATATTTT.

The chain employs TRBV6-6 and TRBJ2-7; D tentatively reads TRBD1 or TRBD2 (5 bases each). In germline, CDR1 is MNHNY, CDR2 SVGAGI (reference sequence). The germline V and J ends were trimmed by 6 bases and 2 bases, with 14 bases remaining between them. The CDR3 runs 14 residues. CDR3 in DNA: TGTGCCAGCAGGGCCACCGGGACGACCTACGAGCAGTACTTC. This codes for CASRATGTTYEQYF.

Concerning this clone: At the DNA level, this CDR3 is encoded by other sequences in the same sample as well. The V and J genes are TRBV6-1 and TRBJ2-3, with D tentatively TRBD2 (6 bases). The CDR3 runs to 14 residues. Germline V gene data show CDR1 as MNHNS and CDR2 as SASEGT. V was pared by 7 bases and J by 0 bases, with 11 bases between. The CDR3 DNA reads TGTGCCAGCATCCTGGGGGGTAGCACAGATACGCAGTATTTT. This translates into CASILGGSTDTQYF.

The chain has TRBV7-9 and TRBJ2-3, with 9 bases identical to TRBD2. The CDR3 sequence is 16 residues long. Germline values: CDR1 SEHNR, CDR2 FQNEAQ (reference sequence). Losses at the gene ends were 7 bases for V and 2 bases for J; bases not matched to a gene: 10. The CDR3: CASTLGRTSDTDTQYF. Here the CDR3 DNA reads TGTGCCAGCACCCTGGGCCGGACTAGCGACACAGATACGCAGTATTTT.

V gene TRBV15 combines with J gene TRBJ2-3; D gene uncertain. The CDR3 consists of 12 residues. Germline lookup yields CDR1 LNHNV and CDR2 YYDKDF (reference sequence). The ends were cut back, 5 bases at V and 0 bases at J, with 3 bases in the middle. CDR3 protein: CATSGSTDTQYF. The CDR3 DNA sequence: TGTGCCACCAGCGGGAGCACAGATACGCAGTATTTT.

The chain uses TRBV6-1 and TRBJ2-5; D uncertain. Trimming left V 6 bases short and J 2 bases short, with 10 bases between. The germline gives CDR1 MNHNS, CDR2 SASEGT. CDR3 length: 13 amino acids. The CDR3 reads CASRFREQETQYF. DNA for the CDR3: TGTGCCAGCAGGTTCCGCGAGCAAGAGACCCAGTACTTC.

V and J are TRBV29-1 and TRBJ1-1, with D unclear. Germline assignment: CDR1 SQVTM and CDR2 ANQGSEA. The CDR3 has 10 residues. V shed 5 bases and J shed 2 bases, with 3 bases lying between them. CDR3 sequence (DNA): TGCAGCGTTCGTAACACTGAAGCTTTCTTT. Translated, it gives CSVRNTEAFF.

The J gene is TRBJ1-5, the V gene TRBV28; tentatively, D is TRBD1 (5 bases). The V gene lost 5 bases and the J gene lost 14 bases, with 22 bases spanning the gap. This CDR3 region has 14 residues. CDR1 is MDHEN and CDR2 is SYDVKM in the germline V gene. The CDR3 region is CASSPGTKRVRKHF. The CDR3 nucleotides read TGTGCCAGCAGTCCCGGGACGAAGAGGGTAAGGAAGCATTTT.

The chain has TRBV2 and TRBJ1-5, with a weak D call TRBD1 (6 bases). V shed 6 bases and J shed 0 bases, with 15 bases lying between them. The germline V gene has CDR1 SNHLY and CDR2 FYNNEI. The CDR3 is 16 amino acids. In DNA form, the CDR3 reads TGTGCCAGCAGCAAGGAGGGGGGGTATAGCAATCAGCCCCAGCATTTT. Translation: CASSKEGGYSNQPQHF.

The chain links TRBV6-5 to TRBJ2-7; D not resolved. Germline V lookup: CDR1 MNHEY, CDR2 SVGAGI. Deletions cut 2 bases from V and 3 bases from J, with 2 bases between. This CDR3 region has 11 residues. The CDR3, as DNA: TGTGCCAGCAGTTACATCTACGAGCAGTACTTC. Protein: CASSYIYEQYF.

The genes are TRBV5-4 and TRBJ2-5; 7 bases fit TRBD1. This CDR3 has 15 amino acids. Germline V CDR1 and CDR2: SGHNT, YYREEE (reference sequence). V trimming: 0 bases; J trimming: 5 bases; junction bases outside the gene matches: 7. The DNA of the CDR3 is TGTGCCAGCAGCTTGGGAAGGGGGCCCGGGGAGACCCAGTACTTC. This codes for CASSLGRGPGETQYF.

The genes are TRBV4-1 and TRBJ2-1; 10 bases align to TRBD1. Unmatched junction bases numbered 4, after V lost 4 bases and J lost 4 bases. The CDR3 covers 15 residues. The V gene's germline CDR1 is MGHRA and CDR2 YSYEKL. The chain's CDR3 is CASSLGQGIYNEQFF. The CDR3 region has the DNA TGCGCCAGCAGCCTGGGACAGGGGATTTACAATGAGCAGTTCTTC.

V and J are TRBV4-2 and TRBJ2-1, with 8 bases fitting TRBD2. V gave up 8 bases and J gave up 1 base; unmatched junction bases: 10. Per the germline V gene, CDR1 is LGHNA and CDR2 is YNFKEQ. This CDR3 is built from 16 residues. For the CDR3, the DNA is TGTGCCAGCGCTCCACGCGGGAGGTTTTCCTACAATGAGCAGTTCTTC. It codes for CASAPRGRFSYNEQFF.

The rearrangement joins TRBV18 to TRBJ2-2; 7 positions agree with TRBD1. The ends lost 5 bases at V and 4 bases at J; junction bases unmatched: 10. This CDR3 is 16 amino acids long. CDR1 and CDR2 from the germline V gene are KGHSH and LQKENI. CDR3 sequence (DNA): TGTGCCAGCTCAGTCAAAAGGGACAGAATCACCGGGGAGCTGTTTTTT. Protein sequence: CASSVKRDRITGELFF. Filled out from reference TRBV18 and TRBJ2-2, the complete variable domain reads NAGVMQNPRHLVRRRGQEARLRCSPMKGHSHVYWYRQLPEEGLKFMVYLQKENIIDESGMPKERFSAEFPKEGPSILRIQQVVRGDSAAYFCASSVKRDRITGELFFGEGSRLTVL.

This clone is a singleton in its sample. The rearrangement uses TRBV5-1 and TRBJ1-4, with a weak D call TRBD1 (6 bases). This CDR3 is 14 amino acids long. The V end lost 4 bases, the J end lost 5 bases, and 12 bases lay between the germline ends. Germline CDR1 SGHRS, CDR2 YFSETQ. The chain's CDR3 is CASSDPQGNEKLFF. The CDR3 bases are TGCGCCAGCAGCGACCCGCAGGGGAATGAAAAACTGTTTTTT.

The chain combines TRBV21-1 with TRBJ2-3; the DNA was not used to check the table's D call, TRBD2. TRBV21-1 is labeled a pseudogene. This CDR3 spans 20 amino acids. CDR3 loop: CASSSQHNSGLAEITDTQYF. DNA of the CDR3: TGTGCCAGCAGCTCACAACACAACTCGGGACTAGCGGAGATCACAGATACGCAGTATTTT.

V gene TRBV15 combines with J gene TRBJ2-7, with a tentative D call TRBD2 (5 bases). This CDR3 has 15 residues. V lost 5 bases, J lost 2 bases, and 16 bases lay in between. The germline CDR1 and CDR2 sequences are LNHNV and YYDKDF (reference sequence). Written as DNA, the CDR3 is TGTGCCACCAGCGAGTCATTAGCGTCCGCCTACGAGCAGTACTTC. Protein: CATSESLASAYEQYF. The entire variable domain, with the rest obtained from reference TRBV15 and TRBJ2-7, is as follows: DAMVIQNPRYQVTQFGKPVTLSCSQTLNHNVMYWYQQKSSQAPKLLFHYYDKDFNNEADTPDNFQSRRPNTSFCFLDIRSPGLGDTAMYLCATSESLASAYEQYFGPGTRLTVT.

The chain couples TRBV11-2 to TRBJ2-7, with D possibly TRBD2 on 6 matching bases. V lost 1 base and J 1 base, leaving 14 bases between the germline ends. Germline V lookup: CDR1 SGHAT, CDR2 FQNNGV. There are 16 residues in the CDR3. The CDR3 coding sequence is TGTGCCAGCAGCTTAGGGCGGGGCAGGAGGTCCTACGAGCAGTACTTC. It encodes CASSLGRGRRSYEQYF. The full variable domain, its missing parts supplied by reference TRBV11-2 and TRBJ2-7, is EAGVAQSPRYKIIEKRQSVAFWCNPISGHATLYWYQQILGQGPKLLIQFQNNGVVDDSQLPKDRFSAERLKGVDSTLKIQPAKLEDSAVYLCASSLGRGRRSYEQYFGPGTRLTVT.

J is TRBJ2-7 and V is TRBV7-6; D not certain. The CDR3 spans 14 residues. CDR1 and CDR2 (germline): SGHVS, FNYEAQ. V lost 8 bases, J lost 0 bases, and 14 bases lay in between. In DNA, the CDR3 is TGTGCCAGCTCAAAGGACCCGAGCTCCTACGAGCAGTACTTC. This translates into CASSKDPSSYEQYF.

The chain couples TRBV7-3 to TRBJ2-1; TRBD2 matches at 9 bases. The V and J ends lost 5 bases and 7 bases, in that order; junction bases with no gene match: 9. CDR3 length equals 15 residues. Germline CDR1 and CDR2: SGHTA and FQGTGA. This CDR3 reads CASSPSDSGRNEQFF. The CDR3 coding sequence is TGTGCCAGCAGCCCCTCTGACAGCGGGAGGAATGAGCAGTTCTTC.

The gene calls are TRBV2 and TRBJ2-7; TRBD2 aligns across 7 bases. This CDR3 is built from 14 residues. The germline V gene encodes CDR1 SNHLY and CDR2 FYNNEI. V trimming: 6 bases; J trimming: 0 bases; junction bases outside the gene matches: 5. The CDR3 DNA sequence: TGTGCCAGCAGCGGGGACTATAGCTCCTACGAGCAGTACTTC. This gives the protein CASSGDYSSYEQYF.

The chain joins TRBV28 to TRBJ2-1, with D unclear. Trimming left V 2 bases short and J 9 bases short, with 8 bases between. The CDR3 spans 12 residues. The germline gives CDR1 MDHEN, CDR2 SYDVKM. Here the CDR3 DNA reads TGTGCCAGCAGTTTAAGCGCGTTTGAGCAGTTCTTC. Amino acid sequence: CASSLSAFEQFF.

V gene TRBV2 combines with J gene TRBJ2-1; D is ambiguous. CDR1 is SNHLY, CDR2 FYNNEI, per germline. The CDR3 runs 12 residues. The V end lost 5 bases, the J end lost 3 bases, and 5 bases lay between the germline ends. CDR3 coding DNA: TGTGCCAGCAGTCAAGACTACAATGAGCAGTTCTTC. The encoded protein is CASSQDYNEQFF.

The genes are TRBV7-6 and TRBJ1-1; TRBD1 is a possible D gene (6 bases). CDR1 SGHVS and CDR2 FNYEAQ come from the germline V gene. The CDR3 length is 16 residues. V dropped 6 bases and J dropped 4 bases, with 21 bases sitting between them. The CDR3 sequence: CASSQRERGARTEAFF. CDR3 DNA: TGTGCCAGCAGTCAGAGGGAAAGGGGGGCGCGCACTGAAGCTTTCTTT. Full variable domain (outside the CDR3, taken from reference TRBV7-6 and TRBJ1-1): GAGVSQSPRYKVTKRGQDVALRCDPISGHVSLYWYRQALGQGPEFLTYFNYEAQQDKSGLPNDRFSAERPEGSISTLTIQRTEQRDSAMYRCASSQRERGARTEAFFGQGTRLTVV.

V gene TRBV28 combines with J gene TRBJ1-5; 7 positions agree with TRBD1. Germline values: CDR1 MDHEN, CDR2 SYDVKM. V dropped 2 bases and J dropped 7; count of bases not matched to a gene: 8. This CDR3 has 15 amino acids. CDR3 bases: TGTGCCAGCAGTTTAGGTTCGGGGGACAGCCAGCCCCAGCATTTT. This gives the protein CASSLGSGDSQPQHF.

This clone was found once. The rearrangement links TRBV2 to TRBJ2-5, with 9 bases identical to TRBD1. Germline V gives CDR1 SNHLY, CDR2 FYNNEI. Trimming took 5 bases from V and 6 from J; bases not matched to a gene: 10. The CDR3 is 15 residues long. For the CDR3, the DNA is TGTGCCAGCAGTCCACCGGGACAGGGAGGGAAGACCCAGTACTTC. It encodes CASSPPGQGGKTQYF.